This entry concerns a single T cell receptor (beta chain). Its cognate antigen has yet to be identified. No quality values exist for individual bases; no much larger clone is one base distant. Taken from cysteine to phenylalanine, the CDR3 has 15 residues. The entry retains the CDR3 DNA only, 45 bases that are in frame from base 1. Reading the germline V gene (reference sequence) gives CDR1 LNHDA and CDR2 SQIVND. Relative to germline, V is 3 bases shorter and J is 4 bases shorter, with 13 bases between their ends. Peripheral blood CD8+ and CD4+ T cells from healthy donors, Susac syndrome patients and multiple sclerosis patients were profiled by high-throughput TCR beta sequencing. Recently defined diagnostic criteria for definite or probable disease were met by the Susac syndrome patients. Bulk CD8+ and CD4+ T cells were purified by magnetic negative isolation, whereas CD8+ TEMRA cells were enriched by FACS. Blood was drawn into EDTA tubes, processed within 24 hours, and PBMCs were isolated by density gradient centrifugation. PBMCs destined for TCR sequencing were cryopreserved in liquid nitrogen and later thawed in a 37 °C water bath. The sorted or isolated CD4+, CD8+ and CD8+ TEMRA cells had a purity of 90% or higher.

This record belongs to a study of CD8 T cells in Susac syndrome (dated by TCRdb to between 2018 and 2021). Background for the entire study: Of the Susac syndrome patients who were sequenced, about eight were in clinical remission while about six had clinically active disease. At blood withdrawal, Susac syndrome patients were therapy-naive, treated with corticosteroids (with IVIg additionally given to some), or treated with IVIg alone. The study used repertoire sequencing to test whether antigen drove CD8+ T cell activation and differentiation in Susac syndrome. Clonality of the CD8+ T cell repertoire was compared between roughly eleven healthy donors, about 14 Susac syndrome patients and around 15 multiple sclerosis patients.

RNA was extracted using the RNeasy kit, and about 0.5 to 1 microgram was reverse transcribed with random hexamers. TCR beta CDR3 regions were amplified with the immunoSEQ multiplex PCR assay covering 54 Vbeta and 13 Jbeta segments. Bias from PCR amplification was corrected by using a synthetic template baseline for primer optimization and for computational correction. As for the authors' bioinformatics: Reads were assigned to V, D and J genes according to IMGT and analyzed in immunoSEQ Analyzer, with only productive sequences retained. Clonality was calculated as one minus the Shannon entropy normalized by log2 of the number of productive unique sequences. For each patient and control, public and private clones were evaluated within the 100 most prevalent clones. Clones were defined as Susac-specific when absent from the healthy and MS cohorts, from over 950 published viral clones and from other ImmuneACCESS disease sequences. TCRdb's own reprocessing of the public reads used fastp at Q25 and MiXCR and kept productive beta chains. Every entry covers one CDR3 protein and lists the most common genes and DNA from its rows. Here the V and J calls rest on TCRdb's processing, not on the authors' analysis. Recorded for this sample are some 130,000 distinct CDR3 sequences; roughly 94% of them occurred a single time. The ten largest clones add up to over 0.15% of the sample.

The paper as a whole reports these results and caveats: Clonal expansion was seen in Susac syndrome CD8+ repertoires, peaking in CD8+ TEMRA cells and being greater in clinically active patients than in remitting ones. The number of individuals in the TCR sequencing and HLA analysis was acknowledged as relatively small. Looking at Susac-specific public clones, the researchers identified some 15 in the total CD8+ repertoire and five in the CD8+ TEMRA repertoire.

The sequenced sample consisted of CD8+ T cells from PBMCs. This TCR was sampled from a human donor with Susac syndrome. The chain was built from TRBV19 and TRBJ2-1, with a weak D call of TRBD2 (5 bases match). The DNA reads as follows: TGTGCCAGTAGTATTGGATCAACGGGGTACAATGAGCAGTTCTTC. Its protein is CASSIGSTGYNEQFF.